These 26 T cell receptor beta chains share one sample of origin, sequenced in a study of shared clonotypes between healthy human individuals. Repertoires were generated with immunoSEQ multiplex PCR, while TCRdb's copy carries only in-frame clones and drops some. Found here are fewer than 3 million clones, around 92% of them singletons; the top ten hold about 0.41%. The sequencing input was naive CD4+ T cells from PBMCs. Regarding subset: CD45RA+ positively selected. These receptors came from a young man in good health. Some clones in this sample may be carry-over from other donors' samples.

This clone was observed a single time. The J gene is TRBJ2-3, the V gene TRBV29-1, with D possibly being TRBD1 (5 bases). Trimming pared 2 bases from V and 5 bases from J, leaving 5 bases between. Germline values: CDR1 SQVTM, CDR2 ANQGSEA. CDR3 length: 11 residues. The CDR3: CSVEQGDTQYF. As DNA, the CDR3 is TGCAGCGTTGAACAGGGAGATACGCAGTATTTT.

J is TRBJ2-1 and V is TRBV6-5; TRBD1 might be the D (5 bases). V was shortened by 10 bases and J by 0 bases, with 10 bases between the two germline ends. The CDR3 has 13 residues. Per the germline V gene, CDR1 is MNHEY and CDR2 is SVGAGI. The CDR3 sequence: CATRESSYNEQFF. The DNA of the CDR3 is TGTGCCACCAGGGAAAGCTCCTACAATGAGCAGTTCTTC.

This clone was counted a few times. The chain joins TRBV30 to TRBJ2-2; TRBD2 is a possible D gene (5 bases). The V gene's germline CDR1 is GTSNPN and CDR2 SVGIG (reference sequence). CDR3 length: 13 residues. Deletions cut 3 bases from V and 4 bases from J, with 9 bases between. The DNA of the CDR3 is TGTGCCTGGAGCCCGGGGTCCACCGGGGAGCTGTTTTTT. Protein: CAWSPGSTGELFF.

Turning to this clone: Other DNA sequences in this sample translate to the same CDR3. This rearrangement joins TRBV28 to TRBJ1-1; D uncertain. Trimming left V 3 bases short and J 4 bases short, with 6 bases between. There are 12 residues in the CDR3. Germline V gene lookup returns CDR1 MDHEN and CDR2 SYDVKM. The DNA for the CDR3 is TGTGCCAGCAGTTTCTTAGGCACTGAAGCTTTCTTT. It is translated as CASSFLGTEAFF.

As to this clone: At the DNA level, this CDR3 is encoded by other sequences in the same sample as well. The gene calls are TRBV25-1 and TRBJ2-3; D call uncertain. The CDR3 loop spans 14 amino acids. V lost 1 base to trimming and J lost 0 bases, with 5 bases between them. Germline lookup yields CDR1 MGHDK and CDR2 SYGVNS. The CDR3 DNA sequence: TGTGCCAGCAGTGAATTGCGGAGCACAGATACGCAGTATTTT. Residues: CASSELRSTDTQYF.

The chain uses TRBV5-4 and TRBJ2-7; TRBD2 aligns across 12 bases. The CDR3 length is 13 residues. Per the germline V gene, CDR1 is SGHNT and CDR2 is YYREEE (reference sequence). J was trimmed by 12 bases and V by 2 bases; bases with no gene match: 6. Here the CDR3 DNA reads TGTGCCAGCAGCTTAGGACTAGCGGGACTGTCGTACTTC. Its protein product is CASSLGLAGLSYF.

The gene calls are TRBV28 and TRBJ2-3; 7 bases fit TRBD1. The V segment lost 6 bases and the J segment 3 bases; nucleotides outside the gene matches: 12. This CDR3 is built from 16 residues. Germline loops: CDR1 MDHEN, CDR2 SYDVKM. The CDR3 DNA sequence: TGTGCCAGCAGCTCCCCCGGGACAGTAAGGACAGATACGCAGTATTTT. Protein product: CASSSPGTVRTDTQYF.

This chain links TRBV18 with TRBJ2-1; 13 bases fit TRBD2. The CDR3 covers 16 residues. The V and J ends lost 3 bases and 7 bases, in that order; junction bases with no gene match: 6. Germline CDR1 reads KGHSH; CDR2 reads LQKENI. The CDR3 reads CASSPRTSGSVNEQFF. DNA of the CDR3: TGTGCCAGCTCACCTCGGACTAGCGGGAGTGTAAATGAGCAGTTCTTC.

In DNA form, the CDR3 reads TGTGCCAGCAGCTTAGTATCGACTAGCGGGTCCTCCTACAATGAGCAGTTCTTC. Translated, it gives CASSLVSTSGSSYNEQFF. This chain connects TRBV7-8 to TRBJ2-1, with 10 bases lining up with TRBD2. Looked up from germline, CDR1 is SGHVS and CDR2 is FQNEAQ. The CDR3 loop spans 18 amino acids. V shed 1 base and J 0 bases; nucleotides not matched to a gene: 6.

This chain uses TRBV5-1 with TRBJ2-7; 7 bases align to TRBD1. The junction had 8 bases not matched to a gene; V was cut back by 3 bases and J by 2 bases. The CDR3 length is 15 residues. CDR1 is SGHRS, CDR2 YFSETQ, per germline. The CDR3 DNA is TGCGCCAGCAGCTCGGGACAGAGCACCGCCTACGAGCAGTACTTC. Amino acids: CASSSGQSTAYEQYF.

This chain connects TRBV4-2 to TRBJ1-3; no firm D call. The CDR3 is 14 amino acids. V gave up 5 bases and J gave up 2 bases, with 10 bases separating them. Germline CDR1 reads LGHNA; CDR2 reads YNFKEQ. CDR3: CASSLRGTGNTIYF. CDR3 nucleotide sequence: TGTGCCAGCAGCTTGCGTGGTACTGGAAACACCATATATTTT.

A single count supports this clone. The genes are TRBV6-6 and TRBJ2-3; 9 positions match TRBD1. Germline assignment: CDR1 MNHNY and CDR2 SVGAGI (reference sequence). CDR3 length equals 16 residues. Trimming took 2 bases from V and 8 from J; bases not matched to a gene: 11. CDR3 sequence (DNA): TGTGCCAGCAGTTACGACGTGCCCAGACAGGGGGGTACGCAGTATTTT. Amino acids: CASSYDVPRQGGTQYF.

As concerns this clone: The sample holds other DNA sequences that translate to the same CDR3. This sequence joins TRBV5-1 and TRBJ2-3; D gene uncertain. The germline V and J ends were trimmed by 1 base and 0 bases, with 9 bases remaining between them. From germline, CDR1 is SGHRS and CDR2 YFSETQ. This CDR3 has 15 residues. The CDR3 nucleotides read TGCGCCAGCAGCTTGCGCGGTACTAGCACAGATACGCAGTATTTT. It codes for CASSLRGTSTDTQYF. Drawing the rest from reference TRBV5-1 and TRBJ2-3, the complete variable domain is KAGVTQTPRYLIKTRGQQVTLSCSPISGHRSVSWYQQTPGQGLQFLFEYFSETQRNKGNFPGRFSGRQFSNSRSEMNVSTLELGDSALYLCASSLRGTSTDTQYFGPGTRLTVL.

The CDR3 DNA reads as TGTGCCAGTAGTAGGGGGACTCCACTCGGGGAGACCCAGTACTTC. Translated: CASSRGTPLGETQYF. The genes are TRBV19 and TRBJ2-5; D possibly corresponds to TRBD2 (6 bases). The germline gives CDR1 LNHDA, CDR2 SQIVND (reference sequence). CDR3 length: 15 amino acids. Trimming took off 4 bases at V and 5 bases at J, with 17 bases between the two ends. The variable domain in full, with the rest retrieved from reference TRBV19 and TRBJ2-5, is DGGITQSPKYLFRKEGQNVTLSCEQNLNHDAMYWYRQDPGQGLRLIYYSQIVNDFQKGDIAEGYSVSREKKESFPLTVTSAQKNPTAFYLCASSRGTPLGETQYFGPGTRLLVL.

The chain employs TRBV29-1 and TRBJ2-5; D is perhaps TRBD2 (7 bases). The CDR3 runs 14 residues. In germline, CDR1 is SQVTM, CDR2 ANQGSEA. V lost 7 bases and J 4 bases, leaving 19 bases between the germline ends. The CDR3 bases are TGCAGCGCTCCCTTTGGGGGAGGGGGAGAGACCCAGTACTTC. Its translation: CSAPFGGGGETQYF.

This chain uses TRBV7-3 with TRBJ2-2; D is unclear. The CDR3 length is 13 residues. Looked up from germline, CDR1 is SGHTA and CDR2 is FQGTGA. Trimming stripped 5 bases from V and 4 bases from J, with 8 bases between. CDR3: CASSLQVTGELFF. In nucleotides, the CDR3 is TGTGCCAGCAGCCTTCAGGTCACCGGGGAGCTGTTTTTT.

The chain carries TRBV15 and TRBJ2-1, with D maybe TRBD1 (6 bases). This CDR3 is built from 13 residues. The ends were cut back, 5 bases at V and 15 bases at J, with 20 bases in the middle. Germline assignment: CDR1 LNHNV and CDR2 YYDKDF (reference sequence). This CDR3 is CATSLNFQGRRFF. The DNA of the CDR3 is TGTGCCACCAGCTTAAACTTTCAGGGGCGAAGGTTCTTC.

Remarks on this clone: The same CDR3 can be traced to other DNA sequences in this sample. V is TRBV19 and J is TRBJ2-5; TRBD1 is a possible D gene (6 bases). The V end was cut by 5 bases, the J end by 1 base, with 8 bases between. Germline CDR1 and CDR2: LNHDA and SQIVND (reference sequence). CDR3 length: 13 amino acids. DNA of the CDR3: TGTGCCAGTAGTCGACAGGCCCAAGAGACCCAGTACTTC. Translation gives CASSRQAQETQYF.

This clone appeared a single time. This sequence joins TRBV27 and TRBJ1-2; D ambiguous. Looked up from germline, CDR1 is MNHEY and CDR2 is SMNVEV (reference sequence). The CDR3 has 13 amino acids. V was cut by 5 bases and J by 7 bases, with 14 bases left in between. CDR3 sequence: CASSPSLGLGYTF. The CDR3, as DNA: TGTGCCAGCAGTCCCTCTTTAGGGCTTGGCTACACCTTC.

The rearrangement joins TRBV6-1 to TRBJ2-1; 7 bases fit TRBD2. Germline V CDR1 and CDR2: MNHNS, SASEGT. The CDR3 consists of 14 residues. V dropped 7 bases and J dropped 2; count of bases not matched to a gene: 5. The CDR3 sequence: CASNPSGTYNEQFF. The CDR3 bases are TGTGCCAGCAACCCTAGCGGCACCTACAATGAGCAGTTCTTC.

The genes are TRBV28 and TRBJ2-3, with D possibly being TRBD2 (5 bases). V was trimmed by 1 base and J by 4 bases, leaving 12 bases between them. The CDR3 has 15 residues. Germline CDR1 reads MDHEN; CDR2 reads SYDVKM. CDR3 residues: CASSLSLSGADTQYF. CDR3 nucleotides: TGTGCCAGCAGTTTATCACTAAGCGGCGCAGATACGCAGTATTTT.

The J gene is TRBJ1-5, the V gene TRBV30; D remains ambiguous. V was pared by 2 bases and J by 9 bases, with 14 bases between. The CDR3 is 13 amino acids. Germline V gene data show CDR1 as GTSNPN and CDR2 as SVGIG (reference sequence). Here the CDR3 reads CAWSSGNQMPQHF. The CDR3 DNA follows: TGTGCCTGGAGTTCCGGAAATCAGATGCCCCAGCATTTT.

The rearrangement uses TRBV7-2 and TRBJ2-7; TRBD2 aligns across 10 bases. This CDR3 spans 18 amino acids. Looked up from germline, CDR1 is SGHTA and CDR2 is FQGNSA. V shed 3 bases, J shed 4 bases, and the junction held 15 bases outside the gene matches. CDR3 coding DNA: TGTGCCAGCAGCTTCCCCCGGGGTGGGTCTAGCGGGAGTTACGAGCAGTACTTC. Protein: CASSFPRGGSSGSYEQYF.

This sequence joins TRBV4-2 and TRBJ2-7; TRBD2 matches 7 bases. Germline CDR1 LGHNA, CDR2 YNFKEQ. This CDR3 is built from 15 residues. After removal of 4 bases from V and 0 bases from J, the junction contained 6 bases not matched to a gene. CDR3 sequence (DNA): TGTGCCAGCAGCCGGGGGGGAGCCAACTCCTACGAGCAGTACTTC. Translating it yields CASSRGGANSYEQYF.

The CDR3 region is CASSLAGRSPYEQYF. CDR3 DNA sequence: TGTGCCAGCAGCTTAGCGGGCAGGTCCCCCTACGAGCAGTACTTC. The chain couples TRBV7-9 to TRBJ2-7; no definite D call. Trimming left V 0 bases short and J 2 bases short, with 11 bases between. CDR1 SEHNR and CDR2 FQNEAQ come from the germline V gene (reference sequence). The CDR3 is 15 residues long.

V gene TRBV5-1 combines with J gene TRBJ2-1, with D tentatively TRBD1 or TRBD2 (5 bases each). The CDR3 totals 16 residues. From germline, CDR1 is SGHRS and CDR2 YFSETQ. V was shortened by 2 bases and J by 2 bases, with 14 bases between the two germline ends. CDR3 sequence (DNA): TGCGCCAGCAGCTTTTACCGGGACCTAACCTACAATGAGCAGTTCTTC. It yields the protein CASSFYRDLTYNEQFF.